These T cell receptor beta chains were read from a single sample in a study of vaccination and CD4 T cells after COVID-19. A single record per CDR3 protein comes from TCRdb applying MiXCR to the PCR reads. Found here are thousands of distinct CDR3 sequences, over 45% of them singletons; the top ten hold less than 65%. These receptors have no known antigen. Material: CD4+ T cells from blood, cultured in vitro. All receptors derive from a human donor who had recovered from COVID-19. The CDR3 runs from the conserved cysteine through the conserved F or W. A D gene is named only where the DNA matches it firmly. Size is omitted from some rows. Given values are once, few, many or a class for expanded clones.

v_gene	d_gene	abundance	j_gene	CDR3aa	CDR3nt
TRBV19	TRBD2	NA	TRBJ2-3	CASSRTRLGDTQYF	TGTGCCAGTAGTCGGACTAGATTAGGAGATACGCAGTATTTT
TRBV19	TRBD1	NA	TRBJ2-5	CASSIGYYGQGPETQYF	TGTGCCAGTAGTATAGGTTACTATGGACAGGGCCCAGAGACCCAGTACTTC
TRBV6-5	TRBD2	NA	TRBJ2-2	CASSYRELAGGSGELFF	TGTGCCAGCAGTTACAGGGAACTAGCGGGGGGGTCCGGGGAGCTGTTTTTT
TRBV12-5	TRBD1	NA	TRBJ2-7	CASGLVSGLGGQGATGYEQYF	TGTGCTAGTGGTTTGGTATCGGGTCTTGGGGGACAGGGGGCGACCGGCTACGAGCAGTACTTC
TRBV7-2	NA	NA	TRBJ2-5	CASSLDWGKTQYF	TGTGCCAGCAGCTTAGACTGGGGAAAGACCCAGTACTTC
TRBV30	NA	medium-sized	TRBJ2-5	CAWSPGGGDETQYF	TGTGCCTGGAGTCCAGGAGGGGGGGATGAGACCCAGTACTTC
TRBV7-8	TRBD1	few	TRBJ1-5	CASSLAGGESNQPQHF	TGTGCCAGCAGCTTGGCAGGGGGCGAAAGCAATCAGCCCCAGCATTTT
TRBV6-2/TRBV6-3	NA	NA	TRBJ1-5	CASSYWGGNQPQHF	TGTGCCAGCAGTTACTGGGGCGGCAATCAGCCCCAGCATTTT
TRBV4-3	NA	NA	TRBJ2-5	CASSQGRYDQETQYF	TGCGCCAGCAGCCAGGGCCGGTACGATCAAGAGACCCAGTACTTC
TRBV7-8	TRBD1	NA	TRBJ2-3	CASSFKGAADTQYF	TGTGCCAGCAGCTTTAAGGGGGCAGCAGATACGCAGTATTTT
TRBV12-3/TRBV12-4	NA	NA	TRBJ1-1	CASSELVGKGTEAFF	TGTGCCAGCAGCGAATTGGTGGGCAAGGGGACTGAAGCTTTCTTT
TRBV5-1	TRBD1	NA	TRBJ1-2	CASSQSGDSYGYTF	TGCGCCAGCAGCCAGTCAGGGGACAGCTATGGCTACACCTTC
TRBV12-3/TRBV12-4	NA	few	TRBJ1-1	CASSRQVREGNTEAFF	TGTGCCAGCAGTCGACAGGTGCGGGAGGGGAACACTGAAGCTTTCTTT
TRBV7-2	NA	NA	TRBJ1-1	CASSARKASRVGGGITTEAFF	TGTGCCAGCAGCGCCCGGAAGGCCTCCCGGGTGGGGGGAGGAATAACCACTGAAGCTTTCTTT
TRBV2	TRBD1	NA	TRBJ2-5	CASSLTGGQETQYF	TGTGCCAGCAGTCTTACAGGGGGCCAAGAGACCCAGTACTTC
TRBV6-5	NA	NA	TRBJ1-1	CASSWKESWTEAFF	TGTGCCAGCAGTTGGAAAGAATCGTGGACTGAAGCTTTCTTT
TRBV7-2	NA	NA	TRBJ1-2	CASSLMDGYMNYGYTF	TGTGCCAGCAGCTTAATGGACGGGTATATGAACTATGGCTACACCTTC
TRBV6-2/TRBV6-3	NA	NA	TRBJ1-6	CASSPRGSSYNSPLHF	TGTGCCAGCAGCCCCAGAGGGAGCTCCTATAATTCACCCCTCCACTTT
TRBV11-2	NA	NA	TRBJ1-5	CASSLYLSGAYQPQHF	TGTGCCAGCAGCTTATACCTTTCAGGGGCCTATCAGCCCCAGCATTTT
TRBV19	NA	once	TRBJ1-5	CASSIGAARPNQPQHF	TGTGCCAGTAGTATAGGCGCCGCCCGTCCCAATCAGCCCCAGCATTTT
TRBV20-1	TRBD2	NA	TRBJ2-3	CSARDSGWTSGTDTQYF	TGCAGTGCTAGAGATTCGGGGTGGACTAGCGGCACAGATACGCAGTATTTT
TRBV9	NA	NA	TRBJ2-3	CASSVQGGGPDTQYF	TGTGCCAGCAGCGTACAGGGCGGGGGCCCAGATACGCAGTATTTT
TRBV7-8	NA	NA	TRBJ1-1	CASSERSTTEAFF	TGTGCCAGCAGCGAAAGGTCGACCACTGAAGCTTTCTTT
TRBV5-1	NA	NA	TRBJ1-1	CASTYPMGAGNTEAFF	TGCGCCAGCACCTATCCAATGGGGGCTGGTAACACTGAAGCTTTCTTT
TRBV7-6	TRBD1	NA	TRBJ2-3	CASSLQGARADTQYF	TGTGCCAGCAGCCTCCAGGGGGCCCGGGCAGATACGCAGTATTTT
TRBV3-1	NA	NA	TRBJ1-1	CASSQGGPEAFF	TGTGCCAGCAGCCAAGGGGGCCCTGAAGCTTTCTTT
TRBV9	NA	NA	TRBJ1-6	CASSVEGRNSPLHF	TGTGCCAGCAGCGTAGAGGGCAGAAATTCACCCCTCCACTTT
TRBV12-3/TRBV12-4	TRBD1	once	TRBJ1-4	CASRETGGANEKLFF	TGTGCCAGCAGGGAAACAGGGGGCGCGAATGAAAAACTGTTTTTT
TRBV6-1	TRBD2	NA	TRBJ2-5	CASSELGGRETQYF	TGTGCCAGCAGTGAATTGGGAGGGCGGGAGACCCAGTACTTC
TRBV6-5	TRBD1	NA	TRBJ1-6	CASSYTVPGQPYNSPLHF	TGTGCCAGCAGTTACACCGTGCCGGGACAGCCCTATAATTCACCCCTCCACTTT
TRBV24-1	NA	NA	TRBJ2-5	CATSDSGRGETQYF	TGTGCCACCAGTGATTCGGGCCGGGGAGAGACCCAGTACTTC
TRBV20-1	NA	NA	TRBJ2-1	CSARTREGGEQFF	TGCAGTGCTAGAACCCGGGAAGGAGGTGAGCAGTTCTTC